The 18 T cell receptor beta chains below all came from one sample that was sequenced in a study of cytomegalovirus exposure and HLA in healthy donors. The study ran its PCR with 60 Vbeta and 13 Jbeta primers. Data came from immunoSEQ multiplex PCR; TCRdb stores just in-frame clones and leaves some out. Of tens of thousands of clones in the sample, roughly 72% were seen once. Material for sequencing was PBMCs. The receptors were sampled from a woman aged 45-60 years in good health and CMV-seropositive.

This rearrangement joins TRBV7-2 to TRBJ2-7, with TRBD1 as a possible D gene (6 bases). The CDR3 extends over 12 amino acids. The germline V and J ends were trimmed by 5 bases and 8 bases, with 13 bases remaining between them. CDR1 is SGHTA, CDR2 FQGNSA, per germline. In DNA form, the CDR3 reads TGTGCCAGCAGCCGGCAGGGGCGGAAGCAGTACTTC. Encoded protein: CASSRQGRKQYF. The full variable domain, its missing parts supplied by reference TRBV7-2 and TRBJ2-7, is GAGVSQSPSNKVTEKGKDVELRCDPISGHTALYWYRQSLGQGLEFLIYFQGNSAPDKSGLPSDRFSAERTGGSVSTLTIQRTQQEDSAVYLCASSRQGRKQYFGPGTRLTVT.

The V and J genes are TRBV13 and TRBJ2-7; D is uncertain. CDR1 and CDR2 from the germline V gene are PRHDT and FYEKMQ (reference sequence). The CDR3 consists of 14 residues. Trimming pared 0 bases from V and 4 bases from J, leaving 10 bases between. CDR3 in DNA: TGTGCCAGCAGCTTAGGCCGCGGTAGATACGAGCAGTACTTC. It specifies CASSLGRGRYEQYF.

The chain recombines TRBV7-9 with TRBJ2-1, with D tentatively TRBD2 (6 bases). V was pared by 2 bases and J by 1 base, with 18 bases between. Germline CDR1 and CDR2: SEHNR and FQNEAQ (reference sequence). The length of the CDR3 is 18 residues. The CDR3 sequence is CASSLSPLSRGSYNEQFF. DNA of the CDR3: TGTGCCAGCAGCTTAAGTCCTCTTAGCCGGGGGTCCTACAATGAGCAGTTCTTC.

The rearrangement links TRBV13 to TRBJ1-3; D gene uncertain. The V end lost 8 bases, the J end lost 1 base, and 6 bases lay between the germline ends. Looked up from germline, CDR1 is PRHDT and CDR2 is FYEKMQ (reference sequence). There are 12 residues in the CDR3. CDR3 sequence: CASRESGNTIYF. Written as DNA, the CDR3 is TGTGCCAGCCGAGAATCTGGAAACACCATATATTTT.

For this clone: Other DNA sequences of this sample code for an identical CDR3. The chain links TRBV7-2 to TRBJ1-1, with unresolved D. There are 13 residues in the CDR3. Germline V gene data show CDR1 as SGHTA and CDR2 as FQGNSA. Between the trimmed V and J ends, which lost 2 bases and 0 bases, there was a span of 4 bases. The DNA for the CDR3 is TGTGCCAGCAGCTTAACAGTGAACACTGAAGCTTTCTTT. Translating gives CASSLTVNTEAFF. The full variable domain, its missing parts supplied by reference TRBV7-2 and TRBJ1-1, is GAGVSQSPSNKVTEKGKDVELRCDPISGHTALYWYRQSLGQGLEFLIYFQGNSAPDKSGLPSDRFSAERTGGSVSTLTIQRTQQEDSAVYLCASSLTVNTEAFFGQGTRLTVV.

This chain links TRBV4-2 with TRBJ2-2; 7 bases are shared with TRBD2. Per the germline V gene, CDR1 is LGHNA and CDR2 is YNFKEQ. V lost 2 bases and J lost 0; bases outside the gene matches: 6. This CDR3 has 17 amino acids. The CDR3: CASSQSPGGSNTGELFF. In nucleotides, the CDR3 is TGTGCCAGCAGCCAATCACCGGGGGGTTCGAACACCGGGGAGCTGTTTTTT.

The chain has TRBV2 and TRBJ2-3; 9 bases agree with TRBD2. The trim removed 7 bases at V and 4 bases at J, leaving 3 bases unmatched. The CDR3 covers 13 residues. CDR1 is SNHLY, CDR2 FYNNEI, per germline. Here the CDR3 reads CASTLAGPDTQYF. The CDR3 DNA sequence: TGTGCCAGCACACTAGCGGGTCCAGATACGCAGTATTTT. Together with reference TRBV2 and TRBJ2-3, the CDR3 gives the full variable domain: EPEVTQTPSHQVTQMGQEVILRCVPISNHLYFYWYRQILGQKVEFLVSFYNNEISEKSEIFDDQFSVERPDGSNFTLKIRSTKLEDSAMYFCASTLAGPDTQYFGPGTRLTVL.

This rearrangement joins TRBV28 to TRBJ1-3; D is perhaps TRBD1 (5 bases). V dropped 2 bases and J dropped 0 bases, with 5 bases sitting between them. The CDR3 is 14 amino acids. CDR1 and CDR2 (germline): MDHEN, SYDVKM. The CDR3 DNA is TGTGCCAGCAGTTTAGACAGCTCTGGAAACACCATATATTTT. This codes for CASSLDSSGNTIYF.

Only a few counts were recorded for this clone. The genes are TRBV29-1 and TRBJ2-6; TRBD1 agrees at 7 bases. The germline gives CDR1 SQVTM, CDR2 ANQGSEA. The CDR3 consists of 16 residues. Unmatched junction bases numbered 7, after V lost 5 bases and J lost 0 bases. The DNA for the CDR3 is TGCAGCGTTACCACAGGGGTCTTCTCTGGGGCCAACGTCCTGACTTTC. Protein: CSVTTGVFSGANVLTF.

The chain couples TRBV27 to TRBJ2-1; D gene uncertain. The CDR3 is made up of 14 amino acids. Germline CDR1 and CDR2: MNHEY and SMNVEV (reference sequence). V was pared by 5 bases and J by 10 bases, with 18 bases between. The CDR3, as DNA: TGTGCCAGCAGTGATACATCACCATACGCAGAGCAGTTCTTC. Encoded protein: CASSDTSPYAEQFF.

The chain employs TRBV5-1 and TRBJ2-7; tentative D call: TRBD1 (6 bases). This CDR3 has 14 amino acids. Germline values: CDR1 SGHRS, CDR2 YFSETQ. Trimming cost V 0 bases and J 4 bases, with 11 bases left between them. CDR3: CASSLVNRVYEQYF. The CDR3 DNA reads TGCGCCAGCAGCTTGGTCAACAGGGTATACGAGCAGTACTTC. Looking up the rest from reference TRBV5-1 and TRBJ2-7 gives the full variable domain: KAGVTQTPRYLIKTRGQQVTLSCSPISGHRSVSWYQQTPGQGLQFLFEYFSETQRNKGNFPGRFSGRQFSNSRSEMNVSTLELGDSALYLCASSLVNRVYEQYFGPGTRLTVT.

This chain uses TRBV2 with TRBJ2-3; 11 bases match TRBD2. J was trimmed by 2 bases and V by 2 bases; bases with no gene match: 9. This CDR3 has 18 residues. Germline V CDR1 and CDR2: SNHLY, FYNNEI. In DNA form, the CDR3 reads TGTGCCAGCAGTGAAAGGAAAACTAGCGGGGGCCACACAGATACGCAGTATTTT. It is translated as CASSERKTSGGHTDTQYF. Drawing the rest from reference TRBV2 and TRBJ2-3, the complete variable domain is EPEVTQTPSHQVTQMGQEVILRCVPISNHLYFYWYRQILGQKVEFLVSFYNNEISEKSEIFDDQFSVERPDGSNFTLKIRSTKLEDSAMYFCASSERKTSGGHTDTQYFGPGTRLTVL.

This sequence joins TRBV2 and TRBJ1-4; D gene uncertain. V lost 4 bases and J 6 bases, leaving 12 bases between the germline ends. Germline assignment: CDR1 SNHLY and CDR2 FYNNEI. This CDR3 comprises 14 residues. DNA of the CDR3: TGTGCCAGCAGTGGTAAGGAGATGGATGAAAAACTGTTTTTT. This sequence encodes CASSGKEMDEKLFF.

The J gene is TRBJ1-2, the V gene TRBV2; D gene ambiguous. The CDR3 is made up of 13 amino acids. Germline-derived CDR1 and CDR2 are SNHLY and FYNNEI. The V and J ends lost 0 bases and 8 bases respectively, with 10 bases between them. As DNA, the CDR3 is TGTGCCAGCAGTGAAGCGCACGGGTTGGGCTACACCTTC. The encoded protein is CASSEAHGLGYTF.

A note on this clone: The DNA is left out, because the CDR3 cannot be placed on it with certainty; the CDR3 is given as TCRdb lists it. V usage is TRBV4-2 and J usage is TRBJ2-4; the D segment call TRBD2 is taken from the table without a DNA check. Per germline, CDR1 LGHNA and CDR2 YNFKEQ. The CDR3 totals 16 residues, both ends included. This CDR3 reads CASSQGGVAGGSGPYF.

The CDR3 DNA is TGTGCCAGCAGCCCACGACAGGGGGTCGACGAGCAGTACTTC. This translates into CASSPRQGVDEQYF. This chain connects TRBV7-8 to TRBJ2-5; TRBD1 agrees at 9 bases. Near its end, the DNA agrees better with TRBJ2-7, so the J call may be wrong. The CDR3 loop spans 14 amino acids. Germline CDR1 and CDR2: SGHVS and FQNEAQ.

This clone was seen more than once but under ten times. The CDR3 here is CASSVDRGYEQYF. The CDR3 DNA sequence: TGTGCCAGCAGTGTCGACAGGGGGTACGAGCAGTACTTC. The J gene is TRBJ2-7, the V gene TRBV2, with 9 nucleotides matching TRBD1. CDR1 and CDR2 from the germline V gene are SNHLY and FYNNEI. CDR3 size: 13 residues. Unmatched junction bases numbered 2, after V lost 4 bases and J lost 4 bases.

This clone was recorded a few times. The chain joins TRBV28 to TRBJ1-1; a weak D match, TRBD1 (5 bases). CDR3 size: 14 residues. The V end was cut by 8 bases, the J end by 1 base, with 14 bases between. Germline CDR1 reads MDHEN; CDR2 reads SYDVKM. CDR3 amino acids: CASLLGTRNTEAFF. CDR3 DNA: TGTGCCAGCCTGCTAGGGACTAGGAACACTGAAGCTTTCTTT.